These 17 T cell receptor beta chains were sequenced from one sample in a study of blood T cell repertoires in COVID-19. Sequencing was performed with immunoSEQ multiplex PCR; in TCRdb, only in-frame clones are kept and a portion is missing. Of about 60,000 clones in the sample, 75% to 90% were seen once. Sequencing was performed on peripheral blood. The receptors stem from a human donor in a cohort sampled during active COVID-19.

This sequence joins TRBV5-1 and TRBJ1-2, with D hard to call. With 4 bases removed from V and 1 base from J, the gap between germline ends came to 29 bases. The length of the CDR3 is 20 residues. Germline V gene sequence: CDR1 SGHRS, CDR2 YFSETQ. The CDR3 protein is CASSQRDGLEGVDRNYGYTF. Here the CDR3 DNA reads TGCGCCAGCAGCCAAAGGGATGGGCTCGAGGGAGTTGACCGTAACTATGGCTACACCTTC.

The chain couples TRBV6-5 to TRBJ2-7, with 9 bases that match TRBD1. Unmatched junction bases numbered 7, after V lost 0 bases and J lost 4 bases. This CDR3 spans 16 amino acids. Germline V CDR1 and CDR2: MNHEY, SVGAGI. This CDR3 reads CASSYSGTGSAYEQYF. The CDR3 DNA reads TGTGCCAGCAGTTACTCCGGGACAGGGTCAGCGTACGAGCAGTACTTC.

V and J are TRBV6-5 and TRBJ1-2; D is undetermined. The germline V gene has CDR1 MNHEY and CDR2 SVGAGI. Trimming pared 3 bases from V and 4 bases from J, leaving 9 bases between. The CDR3 spans 13 residues. The DNA of the CDR3 is TGTGCCAGCAGTTATGACACCCTCTATGGCTACACCTTC. Translation: CASSYDTLYGYTF.

This chain uses TRBV5-1 with TRBJ1-6; possible D gene TRBD1, 5 bases. The V end lost 0 bases, the J end lost 5 bases, and 6 bases lay between the germline ends. Germline CDR1 and CDR2: SGHRS and YFSETQ. The CDR3 contains 14 residues. CDR3 bases: TGCGCCAGCAGCTTGGCGGGGGATAATTCACCCCTCCACTTT. Its protein is CASSLAGDNSPLHF.

This clone occurred once. The chain is built from TRBV5-1 and TRBJ1-2; possibly TRBD1 for D (6 bases). Germline CDR1 reads SGHRS; CDR2 reads YFSETQ. The CDR3 has 16 residues. V gave up 2 bases and J gave up 7 bases, with 21 bases separating them. This chain's CDR3 is CASSLRSAGDIGGYTF. The CDR3 DNA sequence: TGCGCCAGCAGCTTAAGGTCCGCAGGGGACATAGGTGGCTACACCTTC.

This rearrangement joins TRBV6-5 to TRBJ1-1; 10 nucleotides match TRBD1. The J segment lost 3 bases and the V segment lost 6 bases, leaving 7 bases of the junction unmatched. The germline V gene encodes CDR1 MNHEY and CDR2 SVGAGI. This CDR3 region has 15 residues. The CDR3 reads CASRTGGSPDTEAFF. The CDR3 nucleotides are TGTGCCAGCAGGACAGGGGGCTCCCCAGACACTGAAGCTTTCTTT.

CDR3 sequence (DNA): TGTGCCACCAGTGACAAAACAGGGGGCATCACTGAAGCTTTCTTT. Protein product: CATSDKTGGITEAFF. The rearrangement links TRBV24-1 to TRBJ1-1; the match to TRBD1 covers 9 bases. V gave up 4 bases and J gave up 4 bases; unmatched junction bases: 6. This CDR3 has 15 amino acids. Germline values: CDR1 KGHDR, CDR2 SFDVKD.

The rearrangement uses TRBV9 and TRBJ1-2, with D perhaps TRBD1 (6 bases). CDR1 SGDLS and CDR2 YYNGEE come from the germline V gene. The ends were cut back, 3 bases at V and 7 bases at J, with 22 bases in the middle. This CDR3 is 16 amino acids long. CDR3: CASSELDRSFASGYTF. The CDR3 nucleotides read TGTGCCAGCAGCGAACTTGACAGGTCTTTTGCCTCTGGCTACACCTTC.

The chain combines TRBV4-2 with TRBJ2-2; the match to TRBD2 covers 11 bases. Germline CDR1 and CDR2: LGHNA and YNFKEQ. V was pared by 0 bases and J by 8 bases, with 5 bases of the junction left unmatched. This CDR3 has 16 residues. The CDR3 loop reads CASSQEIAGGAGELFF. As DNA, the CDR3 is TGTGCCAGCAGCCAAGAAATAGCGGGAGGGGCGGGGGAGCTGTTTTTT.

This clone has only one observation. V usage is TRBV6-4 and J usage is TRBJ2-2; TRBD2 aligns across 13 bases. V trimming: 3 bases; J trimming: 6 bases; junction bases outside the gene matches: 10. Germline V lookup: CDR1 MRHNA, CDR2 SNTAGT. This CDR3 is built from 18 residues. In DNA form, the CDR3 reads TGTGCCAGCAGTGAGAATCCCGGGACTAGCGGGAAATCCGGGGAGCTGTTTTTT. Translation: CASSENPGTSGKSGELFF.

The chain recombines TRBV19 with TRBJ2-7, with D maybe TRBD1 (6 bases). CDR3 length: 16 residues. Trimming pared 5 bases from V and 1 base from J, leaving 18 bases between. Germline CDR1 reads LNHDA; CDR2 reads SQIVND (reference sequence). CDR3 residues: CASSVYDRDNSYEQYF. In DNA, the CDR3 is TGTGCCAGTAGTGTCTACGACCGGGACAATTCCTACGAGCAGTACTTC.

This chain uses TRBV4-1 with TRBJ2-1, with 7 bases aligning to TRBD2. CDR1 MGHRA and CDR2 YSYEKL come from the germline V gene. V lost 1 base, J lost 8 bases, and 8 bases stayed unmatched. The CDR3 totals 15 residues. The CDR3 region is CASSQGGLGGDEQFF. CDR3 nucleotide sequence: TGCGCCAGCAGCCAAGGAGGTTTGGGGGGGGATGAGCAGTTCTTC.

This clone occurred a few times. The J gene is TRBJ2-7, the V gene TRBV7-9; the D gene is possibly TRBD2 (5 bases). The V end was cut by 3 bases, the J end by 6 bases, with 15 bases between. Germline V lookup: CDR1 SEHNR, CDR2 FQNEAQ (reference sequence). The CDR3 runs to 14 residues. This CDR3 is CASSFREGPSEQYF. For the CDR3, the DNA is TGTGCCAGCAGCTTCCGAGAGGGTCCGTCCGAGCAGTACTTC.

The table lists this clone with a count of one. V usage is TRBV4-1 and J usage is TRBJ2-1; a weak D match, TRBD1 (5 bases). Germline CDR1 and CDR2: MGHRA and YSYEKL. Trimming left V 4 bases short and J 0 bases short, with 10 bases between. The CDR3 has 15 residues. CDR3: CASSLGQASYNEQFF. Written as DNA, the CDR3 is TGCGCCAGCAGCCTCGGACAAGCCTCCTACAATGAGCAGTTCTTC.

V gene TRBV6-5 combines with J gene TRBJ1-2, with TRBD1 matching 7 bases. The germline V gene has CDR1 MNHEY and CDR2 SVGAGI. The CDR3 is made up of 14 amino acids. Trimming at V came to 8 bases and at J to 6 bases, leaving 12 bases not matched to a gene. The CDR3 region is CASGPTPGGHGYTF. CDR3 nucleotide sequence: TGTGCCAGCGGCCCAACCCCAGGGGGTCATGGCTACACCTTC.

This clone was observed a single time. CDR3: CASRVTGGLETQYF. CDR3 bases: TGTGCCAGCAGGGTGACAGGGGGCTTGGAGACCCAGTACTTC. V is TRBV6-5 and J is TRBJ2-5, with 10 bases matching TRBD1. V lost 6 bases and J lost 5; bases outside the gene matches: 6. This CDR3 is built from 14 residues. CDR1 is MNHEY and CDR2 is SVGAGI in the germline V gene.

This chain uses TRBV28 with TRBJ1-1; D uncertain. Germline-derived CDR1 and CDR2 are MDHEN and SYDVKM. The CDR3 sequence is 12 residues long. V gave up 5 bases and J gave up 8 bases, with 12 bases separating them. In DNA, the CDR3 is TGTGCCAGCAGTCCCTGGGGAGGAGAAGCTTTCTTT. Its protein product is CASSPWGGEAFF. Full variable domain (remainder filled in from reference TRBV28 and TRBJ1-1): DVKVTQSSRYLVKRTGEKVFLECVQDMDHENMFWYRQDPGLGLRLIYFSYDVKMKEKGDIPEGYSVSREKKERFSLILESASTNQTSMYLCASSPWGGEAFFGQGTRLTVV.